The 23 T cell receptor beta chains in this list originate from one sample, sequenced in a study of blood T cell repertoires in COVID-19 (TCRdb year 2020). The library was generated by the immunoSEQ multiplex PCR assay. Entries here come from immuneACCESS through TCRdb and include only in-frame sequences with V and J called. Some clones fail to appear in such tables; in the studies checked, an unresolved V gene covers under half of the shortfall, and the cause of the remainder is unknown. This sample holds around 11,000 clones; roughly nine tenths were observed only once. About 26% of the sample belongs to the ten largest clones. The sample was peripheral blood. The source is a man aged 30-40 years with active or convalescent COVID-19.

The chain is built from TRBV30 and TRBJ1-2; 8 bases map to TRBD1. CDR3 size: 15 residues. J gave up 6 bases and V 0 bases, and 9 bases lay outside the gene matches. Germline CDR1 reads GTSNPN; CDR2 reads SVGIG (reference sequence). The CDR3 loop reads CAWSVPDRVSDGYTF. The DNA for the CDR3 is TGTGCCTGGAGTGTACCGGACAGGGTCAGTGATGGCTACACCTTC.

CDR3 DNA sequence: TGTGCCAGCAGCCCCCGGGACAGGCATCACAATGAGCAGTTCTTC. Residues: CASSPRDRHHNEQFF. J is TRBJ2-1 and V is TRBV7-9; 8 bases line up with TRBD1. V lost 5 bases and J lost 5; bases outside the gene matches: 8. CDR3 length: 15 amino acids. Per the germline V gene, CDR1 is SEHNR and CDR2 is FQNEAQ (reference sequence).

This chain joins TRBV3-1 (or the pseudogene TRBV3-2) and TRBJ1-2; D gene uncertain. CDR3 size: 14 residues. Germline V gene data show CDR1 as LGHDT and CDR2 as YNNKEL (reference sequence). Trimming shortened V by 0 bases and J by 5 bases, and 10 bases separated the two germline ends. The CDR3 protein is CASSQESGWYGYTF. In DNA form, the CDR3 reads TGTGCCAGCAGCCAAGAGTCGGGTTGGTATGGCTACACCTTC.

The rearrangement links TRBV7-9 to TRBJ2-7; TRBD1 agrees at 9 bases. The junction had 6 bases not matched to a gene; V was cut back by 9 bases and J by 0 bases. Germline-derived CDR1 and CDR2 are SEHNR and FQNEAQ (reference sequence). CDR3 size: 14 residues. The DNA for the CDR3 is TGTGCCAGGGGGACAGGGCGTTTCTCCTACGAGCAGTACGTC. Translation gives CARGTGRFSYEQYV.

The V gene is TRBV5-6, the J gene TRBJ2-3; 12 nucleotides match TRBD2. CDR1 and CDR2 from the germline V gene are SGHDT and YYEEEE. Trimming took 0 bases from V and 1 from J; bases not matched to a gene: 0. This CDR3 has 16 residues. CDR3 nucleotide sequence: TGTGCCAGCAGCTTGGGACTAGCGGGAGGCACAGATACGCAGTATTTT. Translated, it gives CASSLGLAGGTDTQYF.

V is TRBV19 and J is TRBJ1-5; unclear D gene. V was pared by 4 bases and J by 0 bases, with 4 bases between. The CDR3 length is 13 residues. The germline gives CDR1 LNHDA, CDR2 SQIVND (reference sequence). As DNA, the CDR3 is TGTGCCAGTAGTAAATATAGCAATCAGCCCCAGCATTTT. The encoded protein is CASSKYSNQPQHF.

The chain links TRBV25-1 to TRBJ2-5; TRBD1 agrees at 7 bases. Looked up from germline, CDR1 is MGHDK and CDR2 is SYGVNS. Trimming cost V 3 bases and J 3 bases; bases outside gene matches: 10. This CDR3 spans 16 amino acids. As DNA, the CDR3 is TGTGCCAGCAGTGACTACCACGGAACAGGGGAAGAGACCCAGTACTTC. This encodes CASSDYHGTGEETQYF.

The V and J genes are TRBV9 and TRBJ1-1; TRBD1 is a possible D gene (6 bases). The V gene's germline CDR1 is SGDLS and CDR2 YYNGEE. CDR3 length: 15 residues. V lost 4 bases, J lost 1 base, and 14 bases lay in between. The CDR3 nucleotides are TGTGCCAGCAGCCATAGGGGGGGAACGAACACTGAAGCTTTCTTT. Its translation: CASSHRGGTNTEAFF. Supplemented by reference TRBV9 and TRBJ1-1, the full variable domain reads DSGVTQTPKHLITATGQRVTLRCSPRSGDLSVYWYQQSLDQGLQFLIQYYNGEERAKGNILERFSAQQFPDLHSELNLSSLELGDSALYFCASSHRGGTNTEAFFGQGTRLTVV.

The genes are TRBV27 and TRBJ1-4; 7 nucleotides agree with TRBD1. Germline CDR1 MNHEY, CDR2 SMNVEV (reference sequence). V lost 9 bases, J lost 5 bases, and 3 bases stayed unmatched. This CDR3 is built from 12 residues. The CDR3 here is CASGTANEKLFF. In DNA, the CDR3 is TGTGCCAGTGGGACAGCGAATGAAAAACTGTTTTTT.

This clone was found once. V is TRBV30 and J is TRBJ1-1; 8 nucleotides agree with TRBD1. The length of the CDR3 is 15 residues. V shed 2 bases and J 0 bases; nucleotides not matched to a gene: 5. From germline, CDR1 is GTSNPN and CDR2 SVGIG (reference sequence). CDR3 amino acids: CAWSPGQALNTEAFF. The CDR3 DNA is TGTGCCTGGAGTCCGGGACAGGCCCTGAACACTGAAGCTTTCTTT. Together with reference TRBV30 and TRBJ1-1, the CDR3 gives the full variable domain: SQTIHQWPATLVQPVGSPLSLECTVEGTSNPNLYWYRQAAGRGLQLLFYSVGIGQISSEVPQNLSASRPQDRQFILSSKKLLLSDSGFYLCAWSPGQALNTEAFFGQGTRLTVV.

This chain links TRBV11-2 with TRBJ1-1; 7 bases agree with TRBD1. V gave up 0 bases and J gave up 6 bases; unmatched junction bases: 7. Germline CDR1 SGHAT, CDR2 FQNNGV. The length of the CDR3 is 15 residues. The CDR3 DNA is TGTGCCAGCAGCTTAGAGCCAGGGGGAGGAGCTGAAGCTTTCTTT. Amino acids: CASSLEPGGGAEAFF.

Here the CDR3 reads CASSGRLSTGTGRFNEQFF. CDR3 in DNA: TGTGCCAGCAGTGGGCGACTTTCTACCGGGACAGGGAGGTTCAATGAGCAGTTCTTC. The chain couples TRBV2 to TRBJ2-1, with 9 positions matching TRBD1. CDR1 and CDR2 from the germline V gene are SNHLY and FYNNEI. The CDR3 runs to 19 residues. The trim removed 4 bases at V and 6 bases at J, leaving 19 bases unmatched. Variable domain in full (rest from reference TRBV2 and TRBJ2-1): EPEVTQTPSHQVTQMGQEVILRCVPISNHLYFYWYRQILGQKVEFLVSFYNNEISEKSEIFDDQFSVERPDGSNFTLKIRSTKLEDSAMYFCASSGRLSTGTGRFNEQFFGPGTRLTVL.

This clone was seen a few times. The V and J genes are TRBV5-1 and TRBJ1-2; D may be TRBD1 (6 bases). This CDR3 is 15 amino acids long. V was clipped by 1 base and J by 3 bases, with 13 bases between them. Germline-derived CDR1 and CDR2 are SGHRS and YFSETQ. CDR3 nucleotide sequence: TGCGCCAGCAGCTTGACACCAGGGGATCACTATGGCTACACCTTC. Translation gives CASSLTPGDHYGYTF.

This clone rates as medium-sized (0.01 to 0.1%). The chain recombines TRBV4-2 with TRBJ2-1; 8 positions match TRBD2. Germline assignment: CDR1 LGHNA and CDR2 YNFKEQ. The CDR3 contains 17 residues. The ends lost 0 bases at V and 9 bases at J; junction bases unmatched: 13. The CDR3 region is CASSQDNSAGGAGEQFF. The DNA for the CDR3 is TGTGCCAGCAGCCAAGATAATAGTGCCGGGGGGGCTGGTGAGCAGTTCTTC.

This rearrangement joins TRBV5-1 to TRBJ1-6, with 9 bases lining up with TRBD1. This CDR3 comprises 17 residues. V dropped 4 bases and J dropped 10; count of bases not matched to a gene: 15. The germline V gene encodes CDR1 SGHRS and CDR2 YFSETQ. CDR3 nucleotide sequence: TGCGCCAGCAGCCTCCTCTCCGGGACAGGGCGCAGATCACCCCTCCACTTT. The encoded protein is CASSLLSGTGRRSPLHF.

The chain carries TRBV7-3 and TRBJ2-1; 8 bases line up with TRBD1. V shed 3 bases and J 6 bases; nucleotides not matched to a gene: 7. Germline V CDR1 and CDR2: SGHTA, FQGTGA. The length of the CDR3 is 15 residues. DNA of the CDR3: TGTGCCAGCAGCTTCGGACAGGGCTCAGGCAATGAGCAGTTCTTC. Residues: CASSFGQGSGNEQFF.

The J gene is TRBJ2-5, the V gene TRBV2; 10 nucleotides match TRBD1. With 5 bases clipped from V and 5 bases from J, the junction kept 8 bases outside the gene matches. This CDR3 has 15 residues. Germline V CDR1 and CDR2: SNHLY, FYNNEI. CDR3 region: CASSTQTGGGETQYF. The CDR3, as DNA: TGTGCCAGCAGTACACAGACAGGGGGCGGTGAGACCCAGTACTTC. The full variable domain, rest sourced from reference TRBV2 and TRBJ2-5, is EPEVTQTPSHQVTQMGQEVILRCVPISNHLYFYWYRQILGQKVEFLVSFYNNEISEKSEIFDDQFSVERPDGSNFTLKIRSTKLEDSAMYFCASSTQTGGGETQYFGPGTRLLVL.

The genes are TRBV6-4 and TRBJ2-2; TRBD2 agrees at 12 bases. This CDR3 has 16 residues. CDR1 MRHNA and CDR2 SNTAGT come from the germline V gene. With V trimmed by 0 bases and J by 4 bases, 0 bases remained unmatched. The CDR3 nucleotides read TGTGCCAGCAGTGACTCGACTAGCGGGGGCACCGGGGAGCTGTTTTTT. Its translation is CASSDSTSGGTGELFF.

The chain has TRBV19 and TRBJ2-7, with 13 nucleotides matching TRBD2. Trimming removed 9 bases from V and 2 bases from J; junction bases left unmatched: 10. The CDR3 is 16 amino acids. Germline assignment: CDR1 LNHDA and CDR2 SQIVND (reference sequence). CDR3 coding DNA: TGTGCCAGCTCGGGACTAGCGGGGCTCCCTCCCTACGAGCAGTACTTC. Protein: CASSGLAGLPPYEQYF. Using reference TRBV19 and TRBJ2-7 for the parts outside the CDR3, the full variable domain is DGGITQSPKYLFRKEGQNVTLSCEQNLNHDAMYWYRQDPGQGLRLIYYSQIVNDFQKGDIAEGYSVSREKKESFPLTVTSAQKNPTAFYLCASSGLAGLPPYEQYFGPGTRLTVT.

The CDR3 sequence is CATSPRAGDYNEQFF. The CDR3, as DNA: TGTGCCACCAGCCCCAGGGCGGGGGACTACAATGAGCAGTTCTTC. The gene calls are TRBV15 and TRBJ2-1; 7 positions match TRBD2. V shed 5 bases and J 3 bases; nucleotides not matched to a gene: 7. The CDR3 extends over 15 amino acids. Looked up from germline, CDR1 is LNHNV and CDR2 is YYDKDF (reference sequence).

V usage is TRBV5-5 and J usage is TRBJ1-1; no reliable D call. V lost 0 bases and J 1 base, leaving 4 bases between the germline ends. CDR1 is SGHKS and CDR2 is YYEKEE in the germline V gene (reference sequence). This CDR3 is built from 13 residues. The CDR3 loop is CASSLVRNTEAFF. CDR3 coding DNA: TGTGCCAGCAGCTTGGTTCGGAACACTGAAGCTTTCTTT.

This clone was seen just once. The V call is TRBV14, the J call TRBJ1-1; D ambiguous. Germline CDR1 SGHDN, CDR2 FVKESK. The CDR3 is 13 residues long. V dropped 4 bases and J dropped 6 bases, with 12 bases sitting between them. This chain's CDR3 is CASSRAGIPEAFF. In DNA form, the CDR3 reads TGTGCCAGCAGCCGGGCAGGAATCCCTGAAGCTTTCTTT.

J is TRBJ1-1 and V is TRBV12-3 or TRBV12-4, with D possibly being TRBD1 (6 bases). Trimming left V 5 bases short and J 11 bases short, with 18 bases between. This CDR3 contains 13 residues. CDR3 nucleotide sequence: TGTGCCAGCAGTCCGGGCCGGGACAATCGGGCTTTCTTT. It translates to CASSPGRDNRAFF.